The 15 T cell receptor beta chains presented below share a single source sample, sequenced in a study of blood T cell repertoires in COVID-19. Measured with immunoSEQ multiplex PCR; TCRdb has only the in-frame clones, and not every one. The table records about 210,000 clones, around four fifths of them present only once. Material for sequencing was peripheral blood. The origin of the receptors is a woman between 35 and 50 years old with active or convalescent COVID-19.

This chain connects TRBV6-1 to TRBJ1-2, with D unclear. With 2 bases removed from V and 4 bases from J, the gap between germline ends came to 11 bases. CDR3 size: 14 residues. CDR1 and CDR2 (germline): MNHNS, SASEGT. The CDR3 DNA reads TGTGCCAGCAGTGAATCCCCGGTCGGCTATGGCTACACCTTC. It encodes CASSESPVGYGYTF.

The chain is built from TRBV2 and TRBJ1-2; 9 nucleotides align to TRBD1. Germline V gene data show CDR1 as SNHLY and CDR2 as FYNNEI. V lost 7 bases and J lost 7; bases outside the gene matches: 13. This CDR3 has 15 residues. In nucleotides, the CDR3 is TGTGCCAGCACCCCACAGGGGGCCCTACCATCTGGCTACACCTTC. This encodes CASTPQGALPSGYTF.

The J gene is TRBJ1-3, the V gene TRBV11-3, with a possible D match to TRBD1 (5 bases). The V gene lost 1 base and the J gene lost 4 bases, with 8 bases spanning the gap. Germline V gene sequence: CDR1 SGHNT, CDR2 YENEEA. This CDR3 is 14 amino acids long. The CDR3 is CASSLGAGGNTIYF. In DNA form, the CDR3 reads TGTGCCAGCAGCTTAGGAGCAGGGGGAAACACCATATATTTT.

The V call is TRBV5-6, the J call TRBJ1-1; 9 bases match TRBD1. The trim removed 3 bases at V and 2 bases at J, leaving 5 bases unmatched. Germline CDR1 and CDR2: SGHDT and YYEEEE. This CDR3 has 15 amino acids. As DNA, the CDR3 is TGTGCCAGCAGCTCCGTGGGACAGGGTAACACTGAAGCTTTCTTT. Translation gives CASSSVGQGNTEAFF. The whole variable domain, remainder taken from reference TRBV5-6 and TRBJ1-1, is DAGVTQSPTHLIKTRGQQVTLRCSPKSGHDTVSWYQQALGQGPQFIFQYYEEEERQRGNFPDRFSGHQFPNYSSELNVNALLLGDSALYLCASSSVGQGNTEAFFGQGTRLTVV.

This clone was detected only a few times. The chain is built from TRBV7-9 and TRBJ1-2, with a tentative D call TRBD1 (5 bases). The CDR3 totals 14 residues. The germline V gene has CDR1 SEHNR and CDR2 FQNEAQ (reference sequence). Trimming pared 3 bases from V and 3 bases from J, leaving 11 bases between. This CDR3 reads CASSFSGAYYGYTF. The CDR3 bases are TGTGCCAGCAGCTTTAGTGGGGCGTACTATGGCTACACCTTC.

The genes are TRBV19 and TRBJ1-5; 10 positions match TRBD1. With 6 bases clipped from V and 7 bases from J, the junction kept 6 bases outside the gene matches. The CDR3 sequence is 14 residues long. The V gene's germline CDR1 is LNHDA and CDR2 SQIVND (reference sequence). CDR3 sequence reads: CASSPGQGIQPQHF. The CDR3 DNA reads TGTGCCAGTAGCCCGGGACAGGGGATACAGCCCCAGCATTTT.

The chain couples TRBV6-6 to TRBJ1-1; 8 bases agree with TRBD1. Germline CDR1 is MNHNY and CDR2 is SVGAGI (reference sequence). V trimming: 7 bases; J trimming: 1 base; junction bases outside the gene matches: 5. The CDR3 length is 14 residues. This CDR3 reads CASNGQGGNTEAFF. CDR3 DNA: TGTGCCAGCAATGGACAGGGCGGGAACACTGAAGCTTTCTTT.

CDR3 nucleotides: TGTGCCATCAGTGTGGGGGGGGGCACAGATACGCAGTATTTT. Protein: CAISVGGGTDTQYF. The rearrangement joins TRBV10-3 to TRBJ2-3; 7 bases line up with TRBD2. J was trimmed by 1 base and V by 4 bases; bases with no gene match: 2. This CDR3 is 14 amino acids long. Germline CDR1 and CDR2: ENHRY and SYGVKD.

This clone was seen a single time. The V gene is TRBV15, the J gene TRBJ1-6; D might be TRBD1 (6 bases). The CDR3 totals 15 residues. CDR1 and CDR2 (germline): LNHNV, YYDKDF (reference sequence). V was clipped by 0 bases and J by 11 bases, with 14 bases between them. As DNA, the CDR3 is TGTGCCACCAGCAGAGATGGCCAGGGGAGGGCACCCCTCCACTTT. Protein: CATSRDGQGRAPLHF.

V usage is TRBV19 and J usage is TRBJ1-2; 10 nucleotides match TRBD1. The CDR3 has 16 amino acids. J gave up 6 bases and V 5 bases, and 12 bases lay outside the gene matches. Looked up from germline, CDR1 is LNHDA and CDR2 is SQIVND (reference sequence). In DNA form, the CDR3 reads TGTGCCAGTAGTCACCGCGGGACAGGGGATAGGAATGGCTACACCTTC. This translates into CASSHRGTGDRNGYTF.

CDR3 amino acids: CASTPATGNVAGYTF. CDR3 coding DNA: TGTGCCAGCACCCCCGCGACAGGGAATGTTGCTGGCTACACCTTC. This chain joins TRBV25-1 and TRBJ1-2, with 7 bases fitting TRBD1. Germline V CDR1 and CDR2: MGHDK, SYGVNS. V lost 7 bases to trimming and J lost 7 bases; unmatched junction nucleotides: 15. The CDR3 has 15 amino acids.

With regard to this clone: The junction departs from germline at one end; a sequencing error may be responsible. V gene TRBV7-7 combines with J gene TRBJ2-3; 7 nucleotides align to TRBD1. Germline V lookup: CDR1 SSHAT, CDR2 FNYEAQ (reference sequence). This CDR3 has 14 residues. In DNA, the CDR3 is TGTGCTAGCAGCTTAATTCAGGGGGCAGATACGCAGTATTTT. It encodes CASSLIQGADTQYF.

The J gene is TRBJ1-6, the V gene TRBV5-4; 10 bases match TRBD1. The CDR3 has 14 residues. Germline lookup yields CDR1 SGHNT and CDR2 YYREEE (reference sequence). The trim removed 4 bases at V and 9 bases at J, leaving 4 bases unmatched. The CDR3 loop reads CASSGQGDGSPLHF. CDR3 nucleotide sequence: TGTGCCAGCAGCGGACAGGGGGACGGTTCACCCCTCCACTTT.

The V call is TRBV19, the J call TRBJ1-1; 7 bases fit TRBD1. Germline CDR1 reads LNHDA; CDR2 reads SQIVND (reference sequence). The CDR3 loop spans 15 amino acids. V lost 4 bases, J lost 3 bases, and 8 bases stayed unmatched. The CDR3 loop is CASSTATGRDTEAFF. The CDR3 nucleotides read TGTGCCAGTAGTACGGCGACAGGGCGGGACACTGAAGCTTTCTTT.

V gene TRBV9 combines with J gene TRBJ2-1, with 7 bases aligning to TRBD2. Germline CDR1 reads SGDLS; CDR2 reads YYNGEE. V lost 3 bases, J lost 1 base, and 1 base stayed unmatched. The CDR3 runs to 14 residues. The CDR3 protein is CASSELASYNEQFF. The CDR3, as DNA: TGTGCCAGCAGCGAACTAGCGTCCTACAATGAGCAGTTCTTC.